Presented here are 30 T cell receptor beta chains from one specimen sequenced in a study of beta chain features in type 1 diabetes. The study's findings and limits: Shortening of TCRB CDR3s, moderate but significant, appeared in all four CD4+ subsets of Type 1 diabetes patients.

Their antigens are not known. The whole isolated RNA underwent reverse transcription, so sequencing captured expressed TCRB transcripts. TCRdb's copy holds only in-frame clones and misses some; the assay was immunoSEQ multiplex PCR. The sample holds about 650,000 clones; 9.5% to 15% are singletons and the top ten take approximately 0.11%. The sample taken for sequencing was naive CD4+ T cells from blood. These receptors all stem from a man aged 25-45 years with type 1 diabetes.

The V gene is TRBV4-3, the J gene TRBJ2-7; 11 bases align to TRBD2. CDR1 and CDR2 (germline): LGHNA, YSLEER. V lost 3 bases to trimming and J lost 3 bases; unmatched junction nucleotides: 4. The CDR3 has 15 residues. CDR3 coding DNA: TGCGCCAGCAGCCAGGGACTAGCGGCGGGCTACGAGCAGTACTTC. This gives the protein CASSQGLAAGYEQYF.

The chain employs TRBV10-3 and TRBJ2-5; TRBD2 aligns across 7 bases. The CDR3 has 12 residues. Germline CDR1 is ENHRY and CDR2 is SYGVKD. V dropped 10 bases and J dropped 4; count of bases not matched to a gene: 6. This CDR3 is CASSGRGETQYF. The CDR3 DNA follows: TGTGCCAGTAGCGGGCGAGGAGAGACCCAGTACTTC.

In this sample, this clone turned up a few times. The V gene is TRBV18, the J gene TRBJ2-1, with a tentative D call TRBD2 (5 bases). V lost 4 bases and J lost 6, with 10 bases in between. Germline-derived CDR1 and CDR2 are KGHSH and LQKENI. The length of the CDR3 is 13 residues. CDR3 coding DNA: TGTGCCAGCTCACGCCCGGGGAGCAATGAGCAGTTCTTC. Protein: CASSRPGSNEQFF.

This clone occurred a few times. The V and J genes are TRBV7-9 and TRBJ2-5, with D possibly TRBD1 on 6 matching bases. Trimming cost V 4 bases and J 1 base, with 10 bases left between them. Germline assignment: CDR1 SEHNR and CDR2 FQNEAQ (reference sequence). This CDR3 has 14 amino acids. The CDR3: CASSYTGSQETQYF. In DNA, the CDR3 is TGTGCCAGCAGCTATACAGGGTCCCAAGAGACCCAGTACTTC.

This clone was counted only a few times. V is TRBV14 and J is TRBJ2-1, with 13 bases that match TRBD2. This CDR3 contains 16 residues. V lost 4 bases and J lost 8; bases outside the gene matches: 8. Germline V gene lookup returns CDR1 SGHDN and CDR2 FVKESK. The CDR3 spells CASSRQLAGGVYEQFF. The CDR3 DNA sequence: TGTGCCAGCAGCCGCCAACTAGCGGGGGGGGTATATGAGCAGTTCTTC.

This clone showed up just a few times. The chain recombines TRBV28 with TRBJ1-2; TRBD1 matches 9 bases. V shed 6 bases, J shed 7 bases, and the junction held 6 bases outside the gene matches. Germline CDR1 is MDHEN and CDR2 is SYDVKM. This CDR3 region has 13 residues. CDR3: CASSIQGAGGYTF. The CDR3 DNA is TGTGCCAGCAGCATACAGGGGGCTGGTGGCTACACCTTC.

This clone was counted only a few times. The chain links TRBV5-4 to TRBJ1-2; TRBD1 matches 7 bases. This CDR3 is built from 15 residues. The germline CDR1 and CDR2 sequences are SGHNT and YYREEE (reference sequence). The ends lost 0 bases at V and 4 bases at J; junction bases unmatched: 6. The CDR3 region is CASSLAKTGSYGYTF. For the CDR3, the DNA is TGTGCCAGCAGCTTGGCAAAGACAGGGAGCTATGGCTACACCTTC.

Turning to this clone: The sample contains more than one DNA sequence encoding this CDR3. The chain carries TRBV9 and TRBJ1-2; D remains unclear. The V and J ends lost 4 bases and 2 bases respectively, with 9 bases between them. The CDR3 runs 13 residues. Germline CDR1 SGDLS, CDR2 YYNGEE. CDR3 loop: CASSRTGNYGYTF. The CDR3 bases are TGTGCCAGCAGCCGGACGGGGAACTATGGCTACACCTTC.

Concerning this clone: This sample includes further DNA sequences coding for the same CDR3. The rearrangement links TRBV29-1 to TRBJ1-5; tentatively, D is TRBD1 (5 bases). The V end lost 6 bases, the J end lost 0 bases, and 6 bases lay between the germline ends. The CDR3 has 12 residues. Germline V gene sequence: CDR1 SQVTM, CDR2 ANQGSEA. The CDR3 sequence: CSVGDSNQPQHF. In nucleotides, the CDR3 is TGCAGCGTGGGGGATAGCAATCAGCCCCAGCATTTT. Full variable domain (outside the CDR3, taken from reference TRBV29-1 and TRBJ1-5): SAVISQKPSRDICQRGTSLTIQCQVDSQVTMMFWYRQQPGQSLTLIATANQGSEATYESGFVIDKFPISRPNLTFSTLTVSNMSPEDSSIYLCSVGDSNQPQHFGDGTRLSIL.

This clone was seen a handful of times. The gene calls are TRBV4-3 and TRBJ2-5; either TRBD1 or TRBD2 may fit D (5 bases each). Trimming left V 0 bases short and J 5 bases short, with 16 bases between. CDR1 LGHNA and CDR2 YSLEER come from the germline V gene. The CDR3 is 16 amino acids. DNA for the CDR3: TGCGCCAGCAGCCAAGACAGGGCCGGAGGTCGGGAGACCCAGTACTTC. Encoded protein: CASSQDRAGGRETQYF.

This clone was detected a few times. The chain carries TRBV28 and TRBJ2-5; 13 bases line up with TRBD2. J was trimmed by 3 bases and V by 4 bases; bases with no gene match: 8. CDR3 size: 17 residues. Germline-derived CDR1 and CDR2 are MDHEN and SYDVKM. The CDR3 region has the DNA TGTGCCAGCAGTTGGGCCAAGACTAGCGGGGGGAAAGAGACCCAGTACTTC. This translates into CASSWAKTSGGKETQYF.

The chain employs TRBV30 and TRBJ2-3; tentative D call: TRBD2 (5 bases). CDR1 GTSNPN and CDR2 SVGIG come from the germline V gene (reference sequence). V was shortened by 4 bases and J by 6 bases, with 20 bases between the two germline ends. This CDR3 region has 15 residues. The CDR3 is CAWTEGQSSGDTQYF. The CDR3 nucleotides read TGTGCCTGGACCGAGGGTCAATCTTCGGGCGATACGCAGTATTTT.

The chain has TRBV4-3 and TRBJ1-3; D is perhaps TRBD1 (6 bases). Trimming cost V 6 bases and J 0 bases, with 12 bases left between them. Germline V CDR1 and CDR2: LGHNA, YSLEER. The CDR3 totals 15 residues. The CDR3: CASRRDTLSGNTIYF. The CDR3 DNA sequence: TGCGCCAGCAGGCGGGACACTCTCTCTGGAAACACCATATATTTT.

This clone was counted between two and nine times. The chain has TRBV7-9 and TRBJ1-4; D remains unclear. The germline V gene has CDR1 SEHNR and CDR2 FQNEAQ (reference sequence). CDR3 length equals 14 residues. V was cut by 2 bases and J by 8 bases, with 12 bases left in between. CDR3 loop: CASSLTIGEEKLFF. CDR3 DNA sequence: TGTGCCAGCAGCTTAACCATCGGGGAAGAAAAACTGTTTTTT.

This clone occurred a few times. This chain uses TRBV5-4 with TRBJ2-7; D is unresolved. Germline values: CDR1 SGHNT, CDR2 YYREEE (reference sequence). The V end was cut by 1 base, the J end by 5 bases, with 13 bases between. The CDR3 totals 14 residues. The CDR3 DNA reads TGTGCCAGCAGCTTGCCAGGCTCGCTGAACGAGCAGTACTTC. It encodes CASSLPGSLNEQYF.

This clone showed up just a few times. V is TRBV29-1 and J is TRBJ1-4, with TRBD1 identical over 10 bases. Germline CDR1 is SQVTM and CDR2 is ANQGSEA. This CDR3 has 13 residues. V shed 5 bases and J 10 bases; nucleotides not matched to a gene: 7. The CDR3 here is CSVTGQGTGKLFF. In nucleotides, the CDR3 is TGCAGCGTTACGGGACAGGGGACGGGAAAACTGTTTTTT. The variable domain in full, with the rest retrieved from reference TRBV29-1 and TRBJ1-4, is SAVISQKPSRDICQRGTSLTIQCQVDSQVTMMFWYRQQPGQSLTLIATANQGSEATYESGFVIDKFPISRPNLTFSTLTVSNMSPEDSSIYLCSVTGQGTGKLFFGSGTQLSVL.

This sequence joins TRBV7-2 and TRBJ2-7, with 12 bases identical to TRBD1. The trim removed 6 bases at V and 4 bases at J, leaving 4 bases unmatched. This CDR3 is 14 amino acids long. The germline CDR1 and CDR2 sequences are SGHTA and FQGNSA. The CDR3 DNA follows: TGTGCCAGCAGTCGGGACAGGGGGCTATACGAGCAGTACTTC. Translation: CASSRDRGLYEQYF.

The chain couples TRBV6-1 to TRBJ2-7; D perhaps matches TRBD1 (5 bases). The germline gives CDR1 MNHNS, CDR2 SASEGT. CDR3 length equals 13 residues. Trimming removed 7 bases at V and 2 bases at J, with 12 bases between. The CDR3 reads CASTVQGPYEQYF. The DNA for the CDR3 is TGTGCCAGCACAGTGCAGGGCCCCTACGAGCAGTACTTC.

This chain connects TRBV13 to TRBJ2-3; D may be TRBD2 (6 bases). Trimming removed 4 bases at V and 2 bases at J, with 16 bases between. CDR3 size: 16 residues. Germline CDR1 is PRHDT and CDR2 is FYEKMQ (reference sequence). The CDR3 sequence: CASSSSGRGPTDTQYF. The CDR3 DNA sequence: TGTGCCAGCAGCTCCTCCGGGCGGGGACCCACAGATACGCAGTATTTT.

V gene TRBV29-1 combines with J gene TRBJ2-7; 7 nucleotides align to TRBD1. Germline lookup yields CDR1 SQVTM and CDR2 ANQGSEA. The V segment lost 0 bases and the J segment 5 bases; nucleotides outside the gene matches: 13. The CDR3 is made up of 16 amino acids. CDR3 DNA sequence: TGCAGCGTTGAAGACTGGGACAGACTCCGCCACCACGAGCAGTACTTC. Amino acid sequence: CSVEDWDRLRHHEQYF.

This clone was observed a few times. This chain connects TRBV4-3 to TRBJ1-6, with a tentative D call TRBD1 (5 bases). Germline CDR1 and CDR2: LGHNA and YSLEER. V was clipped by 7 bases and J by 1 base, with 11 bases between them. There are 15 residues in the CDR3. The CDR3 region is CASNVDSSYNSPLHF. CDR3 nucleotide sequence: TGCGCCAGCAACGTCGACAGTTCCTATAATTCACCCCTCCACTTT.

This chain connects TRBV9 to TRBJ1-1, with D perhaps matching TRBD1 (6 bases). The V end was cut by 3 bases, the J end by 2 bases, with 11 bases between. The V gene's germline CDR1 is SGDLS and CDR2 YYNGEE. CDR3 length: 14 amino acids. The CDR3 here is CASSGAQGNTEAFF. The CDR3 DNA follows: TGTGCCAGCAGCGGCGCACAGGGAAACACTGAAGCTTTCTTT.

CDR3 DNA: TGTGCCAGCAGCGATGCCGGGACAGGGGGCCTTGAGCAGTTCTTC. Its protein product is CASSDAGTGGLEQFF. V gene TRBV2 combines with J gene TRBJ2-1; 12 bases fit TRBD1. With 6 bases clipped from V and 9 bases from J, the junction kept 9 bases outside the gene matches. The CDR3 covers 15 residues. Germline lookup yields CDR1 SNHLY and CDR2 FYNNEI.

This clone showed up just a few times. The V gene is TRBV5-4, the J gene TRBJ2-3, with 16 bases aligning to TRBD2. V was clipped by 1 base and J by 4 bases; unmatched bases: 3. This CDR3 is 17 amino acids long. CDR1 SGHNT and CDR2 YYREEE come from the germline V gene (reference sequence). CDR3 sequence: CASSLRGTSGGADTQYF. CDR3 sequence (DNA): TGTGCCAGCAGCTTGCGCGGGACTAGCGGGGGGGCAGATACGCAGTATTTT.

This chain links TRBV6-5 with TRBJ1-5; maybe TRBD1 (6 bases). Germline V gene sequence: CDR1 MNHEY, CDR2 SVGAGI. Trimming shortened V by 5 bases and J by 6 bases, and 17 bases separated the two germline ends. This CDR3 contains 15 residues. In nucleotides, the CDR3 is TGTGCCAGCAGTCCCCAGACAGGAGGAGGTCAGCCCCAGCATTTT. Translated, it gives CASSPQTGGGQPQHF.

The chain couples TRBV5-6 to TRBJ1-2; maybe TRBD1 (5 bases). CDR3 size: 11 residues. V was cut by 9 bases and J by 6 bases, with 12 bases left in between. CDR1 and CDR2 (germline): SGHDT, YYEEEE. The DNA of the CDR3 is TGTGCCACCTCTGGGGGGGATGGCTACACCTTC. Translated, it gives CATSGGDGYTF.

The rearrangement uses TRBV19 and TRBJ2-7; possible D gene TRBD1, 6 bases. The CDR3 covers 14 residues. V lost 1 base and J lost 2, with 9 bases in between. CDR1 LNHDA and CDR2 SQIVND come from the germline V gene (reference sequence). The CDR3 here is CASSIVTGPYEQYF. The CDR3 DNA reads TGTGCCAGTAGTATAGTAACAGGGCCCTACGAGCAGTACTTC.

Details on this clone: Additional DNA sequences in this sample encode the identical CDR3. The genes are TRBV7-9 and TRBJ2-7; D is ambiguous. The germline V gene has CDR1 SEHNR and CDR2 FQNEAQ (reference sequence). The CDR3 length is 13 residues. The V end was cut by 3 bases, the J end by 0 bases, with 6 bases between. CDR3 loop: CASSFGSSYEQYF. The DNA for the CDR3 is TGTGCCAGCAGCTTTGGCAGCTCCTACGAGCAGTACTTC. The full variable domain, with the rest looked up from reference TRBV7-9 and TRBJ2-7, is DTGVSQNPRHKITKRGQNVTFRCDPISEHNRLYWYRQTLGQGPEFLTYFQNEAQLEKSRLLSDRFSAERPKGSFSTLEIQRTEQGDSAMYLCASSFGSSYEQYFGPGTRLTVT.

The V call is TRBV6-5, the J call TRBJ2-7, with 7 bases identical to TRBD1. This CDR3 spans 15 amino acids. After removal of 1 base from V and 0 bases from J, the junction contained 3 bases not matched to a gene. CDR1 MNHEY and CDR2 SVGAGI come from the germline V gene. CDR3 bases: TGTGCCAGCAGTTACTACCACAGGGGCTCCTACGAGCAGTACTTC. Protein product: CASSYYHRGSYEQYF.

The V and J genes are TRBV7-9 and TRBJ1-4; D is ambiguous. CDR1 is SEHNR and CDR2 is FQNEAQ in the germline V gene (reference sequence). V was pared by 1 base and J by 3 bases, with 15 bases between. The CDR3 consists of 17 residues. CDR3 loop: CASSLGVGWSSNEKLFF. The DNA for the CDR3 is TGTGCCAGCAGCTTAGGAGTAGGCTGGAGCTCTAATGAAAAACTGTTTTTT.